These 13 T cell receptor beta chains share one sample of origin, sequenced in a study of blood T cell repertoires in COVID-19. Clones were read by immunoSEQ multiplex PCR, and TCRdb kept only the in-frame ones, dropping some. This table has over 45,000 clones, around 92% appearing once. Sample: peripheral blood. The receptors derive from a human donor in a cohort sampled during active COVID-19.

The chain couples TRBV5-4 to TRBJ1-2; tentatively, D is TRBD1 (5 bases). This CDR3 spans 16 amino acids. Germline CDR1 reads SGHNT; CDR2 reads YYREEE (reference sequence). Trimming removed 4 bases from V and 3 bases from J, with 19 bases in between. CDR3 DNA: TGTGCCAGCAGCCCTATGCGGGATGGGGCCTACTATGGCTACACCTTC. This gives the protein CASSPMRDGAYYGYTF. Full variable domain (missing parts from reference TRBV5-4 and TRBJ1-2): ETGVTQSPTHLIKTRGQQVTLRCSSQSGHNTVSWYQQALGQGPQFIFQYYREEENGRGNFPPRFSGLQFPNYSSELNVNALELDDSALYLCASSPMRDGAYYGYTFGSGTRLTVV.

The chain recombines TRBV19 with TRBJ2-3; TRBD2 matches at 8 bases. The germline CDR1 and CDR2 sequences are LNHDA and SQIVND (reference sequence). Unmatched junction bases numbered 9, after V lost 6 bases and J lost 4 bases. This CDR3 spans 15 amino acids. CDR3 in amino acids: CASRQYGGASDTQYF. DNA of the CDR3: TGTGCCAGTAGACAATACGGGGGGGCATCAGATACGCAGTATTTT.

This chain joins TRBV5-1 and TRBJ1-1; D possibly corresponds to TRBD1 (5 bases). CDR1 SGHRS and CDR2 YFSETQ come from the germline V gene. CDR3 size: 13 residues. Trimming pared 6 bases from V and 1 base from J, leaving 10 bases between. The CDR3 coding sequence is TGCGCCAGCACCCGTGGACAGAACACTGAAGCTTTCTTT. The encoded protein is CASTRGQNTEAFF.

The V and J genes are TRBV5-1 and TRBJ2-5; 11 bases align to TRBD2. The length of the CDR3 is 15 residues. Germline V gene sequence: CDR1 SGHRS, CDR2 YFSETQ. V gave up 0 bases and J gave up 5 bases; unmatched junction bases: 3. Here the CDR3 reads CASSLGLAGIETQYF. CDR3 coding DNA: TGCGCCAGCAGCTTGGGACTAGCGGGGATCGAGACCCAGTACTTC.

This clone appeared once. This rearrangement joins TRBV2 to TRBJ1-5; TRBD1 might be the D (5 bases). Trimming shortened V by 5 bases and J by 7 bases, and 18 bases separated the two germline ends. Looked up from germline, CDR1 is SNHLY and CDR2 is FYNNEI. The CDR3 is made up of 15 amino acids. In DNA form, the CDR3 reads TGTGCCAGCAGTCCTAGACCCGGGGGACGGCAGCCCCAGCATTTT. It codes for CASSPRPGGRQPQHF.

This clone was seen once. The chain employs TRBV5-4 and TRBJ2-1; 10 nucleotides match TRBD2. The CDR3 sequence is 15 residues long. In germline, CDR1 is SGHNT, CDR2 YYREEE (reference sequence). Trimming took 2 bases from V and 9 from J; bases not matched to a gene: 8. Here the CDR3 reads CASSFLGLALSEQFF. The DNA of the CDR3 is TGTGCCAGCAGCTTTTTGGGACTAGCGTTGAGTGAGCAGTTCTTC.

The V call is TRBV2, the J call TRBJ2-1; TRBD2 matches at 9 bases. CDR1 and CDR2 from the germline V gene are SNHLY and FYNNEI. The CDR3 is 16 residues long. The junction had 11 bases not matched to a gene; V was cut back by 3 bases and J by 8 bases. CDR3 amino acids: CASSERGGTSSDEQFF. DNA for the CDR3: TGTGCCAGCAGTGAGAGGGGTGGGACTAGCAGTGATGAGCAGTTCTTC.

The CDR3 is CASSYPWRDNEQFF. In DNA form, the CDR3 reads TGTGCCAGCAGTTACCCTTGGCGGGACAATGAGCAGTTCTTC. The chain has TRBV3-1 (or the pseudogene TRBV3-2) and TRBJ2-1; D might be TRBD2 (5 bases). The CDR3 contains 14 residues. Trimming stripped 6 bases from V and 5 bases from J, with 14 bases between. Germline V lookup: CDR1 LGHDT, CDR2 YNNKEL (reference sequence).

The chain employs TRBV5-4 and TRBJ2-1; TRBD2 agrees at 10 bases. The V gene end was trimmed by 0 bases and the J gene end by 4 bases; junction bases not matched to a gene: 7. The CDR3 has 17 residues. Germline values: CDR1 SGHNT, CDR2 YYREEE (reference sequence). Written as DNA, the CDR3 is TGTGCCAGCAGCTTGGGGCTAGCGGGAGCCGAGTACAATGAGCAGTTCTTC. Residues: CASSLGLAGAEYNEQFF.

This clone was detected only once. V is TRBV23-1 and J is TRBJ1-2; 7 positions match TRBD1. TRBV23-1 is flagged as an ORF with uncertain function. The trim removed 6 bases at V and 3 bases at J, leaving 13 bases unmatched. CDR3 length: 16 residues. This chain's CDR3 is CASSRTQGFKDYGYTF. The CDR3 DNA is TGCGCCAGCAGCCGTACACAGGGGTTTAAGGACTATGGCTACACCTTC.

The chain has TRBV3-1 (or the pseudogene TRBV3-2) and TRBJ2-7; TRBD1 aligns across 10 bases. Germline V gene data show CDR1 as LGHDT and CDR2 as YNNKEL (reference sequence). Germline trimming cut 1 base from V and 3 bases from J; bases unmatched to any gene: 12. The CDR3 runs 18 residues. The CDR3 DNA is TGTGCCAGCAGCCAAGCGCGGATACTCCGGGACAGGGGCTACGAGCAGTACTTC. Amino acid sequence: CASSQARILRDRGYEQYF.

V and J are TRBV12-3 or TRBV12-4 and TRBJ1-1, with 9 nucleotides matching TRBD1. J lost 11 bases, V lost 6 bases, and 7 bases had no gene match. There are 12 residues in the CDR3. The CDR3 spells CASRETGGSAFF. DNA of the CDR3: TGTGCCAGCAGGGAGACAGGGGGATCGGCTTTCTTT.

This chain connects TRBV7-9 to TRBJ1-5; tentatively, D is TRBD1 (5 bases). The V gene's germline CDR1 is SEHNR and CDR2 FQNEAQ (reference sequence). There are 15 residues in the CDR3. Between the trimmed V and J ends, which lost 0 bases and 3 bases, there was a span of 9 bases. CDR3 protein: CASSLAGGNNQPQHF. The CDR3 nucleotides are TGTGCCAGCAGCTTAGCGGGGGGGAACAATCAGCCCCAGCATTTT.